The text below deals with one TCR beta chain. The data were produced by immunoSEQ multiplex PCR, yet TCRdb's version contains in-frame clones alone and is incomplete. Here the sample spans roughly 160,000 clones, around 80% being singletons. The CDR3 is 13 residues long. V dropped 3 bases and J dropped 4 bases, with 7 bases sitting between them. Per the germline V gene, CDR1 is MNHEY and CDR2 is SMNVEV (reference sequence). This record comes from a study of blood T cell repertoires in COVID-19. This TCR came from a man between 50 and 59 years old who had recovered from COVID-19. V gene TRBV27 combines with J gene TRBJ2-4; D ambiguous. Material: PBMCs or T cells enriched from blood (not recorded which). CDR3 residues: CASSFTIKNIQYF. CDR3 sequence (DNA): TGTGCCAGCAGTTTTACAATTAAAAACATTCAGTACTTC.